This entry lists 26 T cell receptor beta chains sequenced from one sample in a study of neoadjuvant nivolumab and ipilimumab in lung cancer. Libraries were prepared by immunoSEQ multiplex PCR; TCRdb keeps only in-frame clonotypes and omits some of them. The sample contains tens of thousands of clones, more than 70% of which appear only once. This material consisted of peripheral blood, taken before neoadjuvant nivolumab, alone or with ipilimumab. These TCRs come from an adult with non-small cell lung cancer.

This chain connects TRBV19 to TRBJ2-3; 12 bases align to TRBD2. The J segment lost 6 bases and the V segment lost 9 bases, leaving 4 bases of the junction unmatched. The V gene's germline CDR1 is LNHDA and CDR2 SQIVND (reference sequence). The CDR3 runs 13 residues. The CDR3 coding sequence is TGTGCCAGCCGACTAGCGGGGGTGGATACGCAGTATTTT. Protein product: CASRLAGVDTQYF.

V and J are TRBV10-3 and TRBJ2-7; D uncertain. V was trimmed by 3 bases and J by 6 bases, leaving 12 bases between them. This CDR3 has 13 amino acids. CDR1 ENHRY and CDR2 SYGVKD come from the germline V gene. The CDR3 region has the DNA TGTGCCATCAGTGACTCAATTTCTGGCGAGCAGTACTTC. Protein product: CAISDSISGEQYF.

CDR3 bases: TGTGCCAGCAGCGACTTCCAAAGGGGCGGGGGGCACCAAGAGACCCAGTACTTC. Translation: CASSDFQRGGGHQETQYF. The chain has TRBV9 and TRBJ2-5; 8 bases map to TRBD2. Looked up from germline, CDR1 is SGDLS and CDR2 is YYNGEE. Germline trimming cut 3 bases from V and 0 bases from J; bases unmatched to any gene: 13. The CDR3 loop spans 18 amino acids. The entire variable domain, with the rest obtained from reference TRBV9 and TRBJ2-5, is as follows: DSGVTQTPKHLITATGQRVTLRCSPRSGDLSVYWYQQSLDQGLQFLIQYYNGEERAKGNILERFSAQQFPDLHSELNLSSLELGDSALYFCASSDFQRGGGHQETQYFGPGTRLLVL.

This clone was observed once. The chain couples TRBV10-3 to TRBJ1-1, with unresolved D. Trimming left V 2 bases short and J 1 base short, with 5 bases between. The CDR3 spans 13 residues. CDR1 and CDR2 (germline): ENHRY, SYGVKD. The CDR3 region has the DNA TGTGCCATCAGTGAGCAGGAGAACACTGAAGCTTTCTTT. Protein product: CAISEQENTEAFF.

The J gene is TRBJ2-3, the V gene TRBV7-9; D is perhaps TRBD1 (5 bases). V was trimmed by 5 bases and J by 3 bases, leaving 15 bases between them. Germline lookup yields CDR1 SEHNR and CDR2 FQNEAQ (reference sequence). This CDR3 region has 15 residues. This CDR3 reads CASSQGRRITDTQYF. CDR3 bases: TGTGCCAGCAGCCAGGGTCGAAGAATAACAGATACGCAGTATTTT.

A note on this clone: The germline gene is not matched at one end of the junction; a read error may be the cause. The rearrangement uses TRBV13 and TRBJ1-1; D possibly corresponds to TRBD1 (5 bases). In germline, CDR1 is PRHDT, CDR2 FYEKMQ (reference sequence). CDR3 length equals 13 residues. CDR3 in DNA: TGTGCCAGCAGCCTAGGACAGAACACTGAAGCTTTCTTT. The encoded protein is CASSLGQNTEAFF.

This clone was counted only a few times. The rearrangement uses TRBV6-5 and TRBJ1-1; D is unclear. With 2 bases removed from V and 10 bases from J, the gap between germline ends came to 8 bases. This CDR3 comprises 11 residues. Germline assignment: CDR1 MNHEY and CDR2 SVGAGI. In DNA, the CDR3 is TGTGCCAGCAGTTACGGCGTAGGAGCTTTCTTT. As protein: CASSYGVGAFF.

The chain has TRBV7-6 and TRBJ1-4, with TRBD1 matching 7 bases. Trimming cost V 5 bases and J 2 bases; bases outside gene matches: 5. This CDR3 spans 15 amino acids. Germline V CDR1 and CDR2: SGHVS, FNYEAQ. The CDR3 bases are TGTGCCAGCAGCCAGACAGGGTTCACTAATGAAAAACTGTTTTTT. It encodes CASSQTGFTNEKLFF.

The chain joins TRBV15 to TRBJ2-5; D is unresolved. The germline V and J ends were trimmed by 0 bases and 4 bases, with 0 bases remaining between them. Germline CDR1 LNHNV, CDR2 YYDKDF (reference sequence). The length of the CDR3 is 11 residues. CDR3 coding DNA: TGTGCCACCAGCAGAGAAGAGACCCAGTACTTC. It specifies CATSREETQYF. Using reference TRBV15 and TRBJ2-5 for the parts outside the CDR3, the full variable domain is DAMVIQNPRYQVTQFGKPVTLSCSQTLNHNVMYWYQQKSSQAPKLLFHYYDKDFNNEADTPDNFQSRRPNTSFCFLDIRSPGLGDTAMYLCATSREETQYFGPGTRLLVL.

The rearrangement joins TRBV6-1 to TRBJ2-7; 9 bases are a match to TRBD1. From germline, CDR1 is MNHNS and CDR2 SASEGT. V was pared by 8 bases and J by 6 bases, with 11 bases of the junction left unmatched. The CDR3 is made up of 14 amino acids. CDR3 amino acids: CASHRDRVTSEQYF. CDR3 DNA: TGTGCCAGCCACCGGGACAGGGTGACCTCCGAGCAGTACTTC.

This clone came up once. This chain joins TRBV7-6 and TRBJ1-2; 9 nucleotides agree with TRBD1. Trimming removed 5 bases from V and 8 bases from J; junction bases left unmatched: 6. Germline CDR1 reads SGHVS; CDR2 reads FNYEAQ. The CDR3 is 13 residues long. The DNA of the CDR3 is TGTGCCAGCAGCCCCGGGACAGGGTGGGGCTACACCTTC. It is translated as CASSPGTGWGYTF.

The rearrangement joins TRBV9 to TRBJ2-2, with D possibly called TRBD1 or TRBD2 (5 bases each). Germline assignment: CDR1 SGDLS and CDR2 YYNGEE. The V and J ends lost 2 bases and 4 bases respectively, with 6 bases between them. The CDR3 runs to 13 residues. The CDR3: CASSVGVTGELFF. The CDR3 nucleotides are TGTGCCAGCAGCGTGGGGGTCACCGGGGAGCTGTTTTTT.

CDR3 nucleotide sequence: TGTGCCAGCAGCTTGGACTTCACAGGTAACACTGAAGCTTTCTTT. Its protein is CASSLDFTGNTEAFF. The chain links TRBV5-4 to TRBJ1-1; perhaps TRBD1 as D (5 bases). Germline V gene data show CDR1 as SGHNT and CDR2 as YYREEE (reference sequence). V was clipped by 0 bases and J by 2 bases, with 11 bases between them. The CDR3 has 15 amino acids.

J is TRBJ2-1 and V is TRBV7-9, with a tentative D call TRBD1 (6 bases). The length of the CDR3 is 15 residues. The germline V gene encodes CDR1 SEHNR and CDR2 FQNEAQ (reference sequence). Trimming shortened V by 5 bases and J by 10 bases, and 21 bases separated the two germline ends. The CDR3 is CASSVRSGTPGEQFF. Here the CDR3 DNA reads TGTGCCAGCAGCGTACGTTCCGGGACACCCGGCGAGCAGTTCTTC.

The genes are TRBV7-6 and TRBJ2-2; 10 nucleotides agree with TRBD2. The germline V gene encodes CDR1 SGHVS and CDR2 FNYEAQ. This CDR3 spans 17 amino acids. V lost 4 bases and J lost 3; bases outside the gene matches: 8. The CDR3 here is CASSSPSGGADTGELFF. CDR3 bases: TGTGCCAGCAGCTCCCCAAGCGGGGGGGCCGACACCGGGGAGCTGTTTTTT.

To note about this clone: The junction and the germline gene differ at one end; a read error may be behind it. V gene TRBV19 combines with J gene TRBJ1-2; 7 nucleotides line up with TRBD1. CDR1 LNHDA and CDR2 SQIVND come from the germline V gene (reference sequence). This CDR3 region has 13 residues. The CDR3 sequence: CASSIEEGTVQAF. The DNA for the CDR3 is TGTGCCAGTAGTATAGAGGAAGGGACAGTCCAGGCCTTC.

The gene calls are TRBV6-1 and TRBJ2-5; 7 bases match TRBD1. The germline gives CDR1 MNHNS, CDR2 SASEGT. V dropped 6 bases and J dropped 2; count of bases not matched to a gene: 6. The CDR3 length is 14 residues. Written as DNA, the CDR3 is TGTGCCAGCAGACAAACACAGGGGCAAGAGACCCAGTACTTC. It translates to CASRQTQGQETQYF.

The V and J genes are TRBV5-5 and TRBJ2-5; TRBD2 matches at 8 bases. This CDR3 spans 15 amino acids. Germline assignment: CDR1 SGHKS and CDR2 YYEKEE (reference sequence). J gave up 4 bases and V 5 bases, and 10 bases lay outside the gene matches. CDR3 nucleotide sequence: TGTGCCAGCAGGCCCGGGACTAGTGGGCCAGAGACCCAGTACTTC. Protein product: CASRPGTSGPETQYF.

The chain is built from TRBV11-3 and TRBJ2-1; 8 bases line up with TRBD2. Germline CDR1 is SGHNT and CDR2 is YENEEA. V was clipped by 1 base and J by 8 bases; unmatched bases: 16. This CDR3 has 18 residues. DNA for the CDR3: TGTGCCAGCAGCTTAGGCCCCACACTAGCGGACATATCGTATGAGCAGTTCTTC. This gives the protein CASSLGPTLADISYEQFF.

The chain combines TRBV18 with TRBJ1-5, with D unclear. This CDR3 spans 16 amino acids. V was clipped by 1 base and J by 2 bases, with 12 bases between them. The germline CDR1 and CDR2 sequences are KGHSH and LQKENI. CDR3 sequence: CASSPQEGGGNQPQHF. The DNA for the CDR3 is TGTGCCAGCTCACCACAGGAGGGCGGAGGCAATCAGCCCCAGCATTTT.

This clone was found a few times. V is TRBV20-1 and J is TRBJ1-1; no firm D call. The CDR3 has 11 amino acids. Per germline, CDR1 DFQATT and CDR2 SNEGSKA (reference sequence). V was clipped by 7 bases and J by 1 base, with 7 bases between them. The CDR3 region has the DNA TGCAGTGAGATTAGGAACACTGAAGCTTTCTTT. Its protein is CSEIRNTEAFF.

The chain links TRBV10-1 to TRBJ2-7, with D perhaps matching TRBD1 (6 bases). The length of the CDR3 is 13 residues. V shed 3 bases and J shed 3 bases, with 9 bases lying between them. Germline CDR1 reads WNHNN; CDR2 reads SYGVQD (reference sequence). CDR3 nucleotides: TGCGCCAGCAGTGACCAGGACAGCTACGAGCAGTACTTC. This translates into CASSDQDSYEQYF.

The chain combines TRBV19 with TRBJ1-1; D is unresolved. Trimming took 4 bases from V and 1 from J, leaving 7 bases between them. Germline values: CDR1 LNHDA, CDR2 SQIVND (reference sequence). CDR3 length equals 13 residues. This chain's CDR3 is CASSRLGNTEAFF. CDR3 DNA sequence: TGTGCCAGTAGTAGGCTAGGGAACACTGAAGCTTTCTTT.

This rearrangement joins TRBV5-3 to TRBJ2-7, with TRBD1 as a possible D gene (5 bases). TRBV5-3 qualifies as an ORF whose function is uncertain. Trimming removed 5 bases at V and 3 bases at J, with 18 bases between. This CDR3 has 15 residues. The CDR3 DNA is TGTGCCAGAAGTCGCACACCGGACACTTACTACGAGCAGTACTTC. The encoded protein is CARSRTPDTYYEQYF.

CDR3: CASSPPKETEAFF. The CDR3 region has the DNA TGTGCCAGCTCACCACCGAAGGAAACTGAAGCTTTCTTT. The chain carries TRBV18 and TRBJ1-1; the D is unclear. Trimming pared 0 bases from V and 5 bases from J, leaving 7 bases between. This CDR3 comprises 13 residues. Germline-derived CDR1 and CDR2 are KGHSH and LQKENI.

This clone was found a few times. CDR3 sequence reads: CASSLGTESPLHF. For the CDR3, the DNA is TGTGCCAGCAGTCTAGGGACCGAATCACCCCTCCACTTT. V usage is TRBV2 and J usage is TRBJ1-6; D might be TRBD1 (5 bases). With 5 bases removed from V and 10 bases from J, the gap between germline ends came to 12 bases. Germline-derived CDR1 and CDR2 are SNHLY and FYNNEI. This CDR3 contains 13 residues.